The clone carrying this TCR beta chain occurred many times. The sample originates from a study of T cells of healthy individuals. V lost 4 bases and J 6 bases, leaving 10 bases between the germline ends. The germline V gene encodes CDR1 WSHSY and CDR2 SAAADI. The CDR3 has 14 residues. TCRdb processed the 5' RACE reads anew with MiXCR; each CDR3 protein has one entry. This sample yields 63,000 or so distinct CDR3 sequences, of which 15% to 20% are seen a single time; about 4.3% belongs to the top ten. This clonotype originated in a human donor in good health. The rearrangement uses TRBV10-2 and TRBJ1-6; unclear D gene. The CDR3 protein is CASSGAGSNSPLHF. Here the CDR3 DNA reads TGCGCCAGCAGTGGAGCGGGAAGTAATTCACCCCTCCACTTT.